The 3 T cell receptor beta chains reported below all come from one sample, sequenced in a study of T cell responses to AZD1222 COVID-19 vaccine. The assay was immunoSEQ multiplex PCR, and TCRdb's table has in-frame clones only and misses some. This repertoire shows more than 85,000 clones, roughly 87% found once; its top ten account for 5% to 5.5%. This specimen was peripheral blood, taken on day 0 of AZD1222 vaccination. The receptors shown here come from an adult in good health.

The table lists this clone with a count of one. V is TRBV4-3 and J is TRBJ1-2; possible D gene TRBD1, 6 bases. Trimming removed 0 bases at V and 0 bases at J, with 8 bases between. The CDR3 spans 15 residues. Per germline, CDR1 LGHNA and CDR2 YSLEER. The CDR3 DNA sequence: TGCGCCAGCAGCCAAGATTCAGGGGCTAACTATGGCTACACCTTC. It yields the protein CASSQDSGANYGYTF.

The genes are TRBV7-2 and TRBJ1-2; D call uncertain. The germline gives CDR1 SGHTA, CDR2 FQGNSA. Trimming shortened V by 1 base and J by 2 bases, and 8 bases separated the two germline ends. The CDR3 is made up of 14 amino acids. The CDR3 nucleotides are TGTGCCAGCAGCTTAGTATATGAGAACTATGGCTACACCTTC. This codes for CASSLVYENYGYTF.

The V call is TRBV3-1 (or the pseudogene TRBV3-2), the J call TRBJ1-1; D may be TRBD1 (6 bases). The CDR3 totals 17 residues. The germline V gene has CDR1 LGHDT and CDR2 YNNKEL (reference sequence). V was pared by 5 bases and J by 2 bases, with 21 bases between. For the CDR3, the DNA is TGTGCCAGCAGCAGCCGGGGGGGCCTAGGGATTAACACTGAAGCTTTCTTT. Translating gives CASSSRGGLGINTEAFF.